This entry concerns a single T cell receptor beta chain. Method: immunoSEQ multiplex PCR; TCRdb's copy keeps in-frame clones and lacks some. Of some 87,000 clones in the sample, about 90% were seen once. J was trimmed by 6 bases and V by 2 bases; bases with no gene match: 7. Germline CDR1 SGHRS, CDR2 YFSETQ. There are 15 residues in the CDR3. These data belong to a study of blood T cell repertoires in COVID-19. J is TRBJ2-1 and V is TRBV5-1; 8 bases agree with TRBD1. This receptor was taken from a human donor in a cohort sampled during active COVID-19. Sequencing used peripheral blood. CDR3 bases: TGCGCCAGCAGCTTTGGTGACAGGGGTCCCAATGAGCAGTTCTTC. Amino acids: CASSFGDRGPNEQFF. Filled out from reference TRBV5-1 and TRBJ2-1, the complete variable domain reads KAGVTQTPRYLIKTRGQQVTLSCSPISGHRSVSWYQQTPGQGLQFLFEYFSETQRNKGNFPGRFSGRQFSNSRSEMNVSTLELGDSALYLCASSFGDRGPNEQFFGPGTRLTVL.